One sample yielded the 20 T cell receptor beta chains listed below, sequenced in a study of CXCR3-negative and CXCR3-positive naive CD8 T cells. Study results and caveats: Hydrophobicity of TRB CDR3s was greater in CXCR3-positive naive cells than in CXCR3-negative naive cells.

These receptors' targets are unknown. Via 5' RACE with UMI labels, TRB cDNA libraries were prepared. TCRdb reprocessed the 5' RACE reads and keeps a single row for each CDR3 protein, giving no DNA. Found here are about 5,900 distinct CDR3 sequences; the top ten clones hold around 1.5%. The sequenced material came from naive CXCR3+ CD8+ T cells from blood. Subset given: CD45RO-CCR7+CD27+CD95- naive CD8+ T cells expressing CXCR3 (TNR3+). The origin of the receptors is a human donor in good health. Some clones in this sample may be carry-over from other donors' samples.

The chain couples TRBV29-1 to TRBJ2-1; with no DNA, the TCRdb D assignment of TRBD1 cannot be verified. The germline V gene has CDR1 SQVTM and CDR2 ANQGSEA. The CDR3 contains 13 residues. The chain's CDR3 is CSARDREGNEQFF.

V is TRBV4-3 and J is TRBJ1-1. CDR3 length: 13 amino acids. From germline, CDR1 is LGHNA and CDR2 YSLEER. This CDR3 reads CASSQNRNTEAFF.

The chain joins TRBV11-3 to TRBJ2-6; TCRdb's D gene call, TRBD1, goes unchecked for lack of DNA. Germline CDR1 is SGHNT and CDR2 is YENEEA. This CDR3 has 15 amino acids. The CDR3 is CASSTRTGLINVLTF.

The chain has TRBV11-3 and TRBJ1-4; no DNA is available, so the TRBD1 call from TCRdb remains unchecked. The CDR3 loop spans 13 amino acids. Germline V gene data show CDR1 as SGHNT and CDR2 as YENEEA. CDR3 amino acids: CASSLWDPEKLFF.

This clonotype is medium-sized by frequency. The CDR3 region is CASSLSEVGGYNEQFF. The chain combines TRBV7-9 with TRBJ2-1; the D call of TRBD2 rests on TCRdb alone, since no DNA is present to check it. The length of the CDR3 is 16 residues. Germline V CDR1 and CDR2: SEHNR, FQNEAQ (reference sequence).

The chain joins TRBV6-5 to TRBJ2-7; with no DNA, the TCRdb D assignment of TRBD1 cannot be verified. The CDR3 is made up of 13 amino acids. Germline lookup yields CDR1 MNHEY and CDR2 SVGAGI. The CDR3 sequence: CASSLGPTYEQYF.

Its frequency marks this clonotype as medium-sized. The genes are TRBV11-3 and TRBJ2-1; the TRBD2 assignment by TCRdb is unverifiable without DNA. Germline loops: CDR1 SGHNT, CDR2 YENEEA. This CDR3 is 15 amino acids long. This chain's CDR3 is CASSSPLAIGNEQFF.

According to its frequency, this clonotype is medium-sized. The rearrangement links TRBV29-1 to TRBJ2-4; TCRdb selects TRBD1, and the lack of DNA leaves this call unchecked. The length of the CDR3 is 11 residues. Germline loops: CDR1 SQVTM, CDR2 ANQGSEA. CDR3 loop: CSAHGDSLQYF.

This clonotype is classed as medium-sized by frequency. This chain connects TRBV7-2 to TRBJ1-4. This CDR3 spans 13 amino acids. CDR1 and CDR2 from the germline V gene are SGHTA and FQGNSA. The CDR3 here is CASSLSANEKLFF.

This clonotype counts as medium-sized by frequency. The chain has TRBV20-1 and TRBJ2-7. The CDR3 contains 14 residues. The germline V gene has CDR1 DFQATT and CDR2 SNEGSKA (reference sequence). The CDR3: CSASRVTATYEQYF.

CDR3 sequence: CASSLNRGTINEQFF. V usage is TRBV12-3 or TRBV12-4 and J usage is TRBJ2-1; without DNA, the TCRdb call of TRBD1 cannot be checked. The CDR3 loop spans 15 amino acids.

This chain links TRBV6-5 with TRBJ2-1. Germline V lookup: CDR1 MNHEY, CDR2 SVGAGI. This CDR3 is 12 amino acids long. The CDR3 here is CASSSKNNEQFF.

This clonotype is called medium-sized based on its frequency. This chain uses TRBV2 with TRBJ1-2; TCRdb calls TRBD1, which cannot be checked without DNA. This CDR3 comprises 14 residues. Germline assignment: CDR1 SNHLY and CDR2 FYNNEI. CDR3 residues: CASRWGEQNYGYTF. The entire variable domain, with the rest obtained from reference TRBV2 and TRBJ1-2, is as follows: EPEVTQTPSHQVTQMGQEVILRCVPISNHLYFYWYRQILGQKVEFLVSFYNNEISEKSEIFDDQFSVERPDGSNFTLKIRSTKLEDSAMYFCASRWGEQNYGYTFGSGTRLTVV.

Measured by frequency, this clonotype is medium-sized. This chain uses TRBV7-9 with TRBJ1-4; TCRdb's D call of TRBD1 is untestable without DNA. Germline V CDR1 and CDR2: SEHNR, FQNEAQ (reference sequence). This CDR3 contains 17 residues. The chain's CDR3 is CASSSPRTSSTNEKLFF.

This clonotype is medium-sized by frequency. The CDR3 reads CAISDVTTGRNYNEQFF. The V gene is TRBV10-3, the J gene TRBJ2-1; the D call of TRBD1 rests on TCRdb alone, since no DNA is present to check it. The length of the CDR3 is 17 residues. CDR1 is ENHRY and CDR2 is SYGVKD in the germline V gene.

CDR3 in amino acids: CASSQGLSGQSNQPQHF. The chain recombines TRBV4-3 with TRBJ1-5; with no DNA, the TCRdb D assignment of TRBD1 cannot be verified. Germline-derived CDR1 and CDR2 are LGHNA and YSLEER. This CDR3 spans 17 amino acids.

V and J are TRBV14 and TRBJ2-7; TCRdb proposes TRBD2, but this gene call is untestable without DNA. This CDR3 spans 17 amino acids. Per germline, CDR1 SGHDN and CDR2 FVKESK. The CDR3 loop reads CASSQDLLREVGHEQYF.

V usage is TRBV5-1 and J usage is TRBJ1-2; TCRdb selects TRBD1, and the lack of DNA leaves this call unchecked. This CDR3 region has 16 residues. Germline V lookup: CDR1 SGHRS, CDR2 YFSETQ. The CDR3 sequence: CASSLVGTGVSDGYTF.

Judged by frequency, this clonotype is medium-sized. This chain connects TRBV5-1 to TRBJ2-1; TCRdb lists TRBD2, though no DNA is available to test this call. Germline V lookup: CDR1 SGHRS, CDR2 YFSETQ. The CDR3 is 15 residues long. CDR3 region: CASSLGTGIYNEQFF.

The chain has TRBV11-2 and TRBJ2-1; the TCRdb call, TRBD2, lacks DNA for checking. The germline CDR1 and CDR2 sequences are SGHAT and FQNNGV. The CDR3 is 17 residues long. CDR3 region: CASSLDRRTHYYNEQFF.